Listed here are 8 T cell receptor beta chains from one sample, sequenced in a study of T cells in Graves' hyperthyroidism and ophthalmopathy. RNA transcripts served as the template for amplifying TCR beta CDR3 regions. Using the HTBI primer set, a first-round RT-PCR was run on the TCR CDR3. TCRdb reanalysed the multiplex PCR reads using MiXCR and keeps one entry per CDR3 protein. The sample holds hundreds of thousands of distinct CDR3 sequences, about 15% seen once. The specimen sequenced was blood. The receptors shown here come from a woman aged 40 to 49 with Graves' ophthalmopathy.

This chain connects TRBV20-1 to TRBJ1-5, with 10 bases matching TRBD1. This CDR3 has 14 amino acids. V was clipped by 6 bases and J by 1 base; unmatched bases: 3. The germline gives CDR1 DFQATT, CDR2 SNEGSKA (reference sequence). The CDR3 protein is CSATGGASNQPQHF. For the CDR3, the DNA is TGCAGTGCGACAGGGGGCGCAAGCAATCAGCCCCAGCATTTT.

In this sample, this clonotype turned up many times. This sequence joins TRBV11-2 and TRBJ2-7, with 9 bases aligning to TRBD1. Germline assignment: CDR1 SGHAT and CDR2 FQNNGV. The junction had 1 base not matched to a gene; V was cut back by 1 base and J by 3 bases. The CDR3 runs 14 residues. The CDR3 DNA reads TGTGCCAGCAGCTTAGTGACAGGGGGCTACGAGCAGTACTTC. The encoded protein is CASSLVTGGYEQYF.

With regard to this clonotype: This may be a read error: a much more frequent sequence differs by one nucleotide. This sequence joins TRBV6-1 and TRBJ1-1; no clear D gene. In germline, CDR1 is MNHNS, CDR2 SASEGT. CDR3 length equals 14 residues. CDR3 in DNA: TGTGCCGGCAGTCCGACGCTTCGGCGGACTGAAGCTTTCTTT. This encodes CAGSPTLRRTEAFF.

This clonotype was found many times. This CDR3 is CSVGGGREAFF. DNA of the CDR3: TGCAGCGTTGGAGGGGGAAGAGAAGCTTTCTTT. J is TRBJ1-1 and V is TRBV29-1, with D perhaps matching TRBD1 (6 bases). Germline-derived CDR1 and CDR2 are SQVTM and ANQGSEA. The V end was cut by 4 bases, the J end by 8 bases, with 11 bases between. This CDR3 is built from 11 residues.

This clonotype occurred many times. The rearrangement uses TRBV7-2 and TRBJ2-5; possible D gene TRBD1, 5 bases. Per germline, CDR1 SGHTA and CDR2 FQGNSA. The length of the CDR3 is 15 residues. With 4 bases removed from V and 2 bases from J, the gap between germline ends came to 14 bases. The CDR3 DNA reads TGTGCCAGCAGCTCGCCTAGGGGTTGGCAAGAGACCCAGTACTTC. Its protein product is CASSSPRGWQETQYF.

This sequence joins TRBV19 and TRBJ2-5; TRBD1 might be the D (6 bases). Trimming left V 3 bases short and J 2 bases short, with 16 bases between. The CDR3 has 16 residues. Germline CDR1 and CDR2: LNHDA and SQIVND (reference sequence). The CDR3 protein is CASSISGQPPQETQYF. CDR3 sequence (DNA): TGTGCCAGTAGTATCTCCGGACAGCCCCCTCAAGAGACCCAGTACTTC.

This clonotype occurred many times. The chain employs TRBV27 and TRBJ2-5, with D maybe TRBD2 (6 bases). The germline gives CDR1 MNHEY, CDR2 SMNVEV (reference sequence). The CDR3 runs 13 residues. V was trimmed by 3 bases and J by 5 bases, leaving 10 bases between them. The CDR3 reads CASSFGGVETQYF. CDR3 in DNA: TGTGCCAGCAGTTTCGGGGGAGTGGAGACCCAGTACTTC.

This clonotype was recorded many times. This chain uses TRBV30 with TRBJ2-5, with D uncertain. The germline V gene has CDR1 GTSNPN and CDR2 SVGIG (reference sequence). V was pared by 0 bases and J by 0 bases, with 2 bases between. The CDR3 is 12 residues long. This CDR3 is CAWSVYQETQYF. The CDR3 DNA reads as TGTGCCTGGAGTGTTTACCAAGAGACCCAGTACTTC.